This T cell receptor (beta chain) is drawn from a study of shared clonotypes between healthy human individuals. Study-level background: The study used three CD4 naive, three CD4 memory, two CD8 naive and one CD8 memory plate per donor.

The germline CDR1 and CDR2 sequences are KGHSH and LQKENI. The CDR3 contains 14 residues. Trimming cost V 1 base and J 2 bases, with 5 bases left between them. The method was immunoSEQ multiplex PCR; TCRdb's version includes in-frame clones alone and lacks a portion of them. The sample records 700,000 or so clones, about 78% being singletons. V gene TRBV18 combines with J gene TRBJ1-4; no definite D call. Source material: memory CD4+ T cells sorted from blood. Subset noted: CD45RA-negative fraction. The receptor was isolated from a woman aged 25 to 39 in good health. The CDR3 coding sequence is TGTGCCAGCTCACCACTTGGGACTAATGAAAAACTGTTTTTT. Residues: CASSPLGTNEKLFF.